This T cell receptor (beta chain) was recorded in a study of blood T cells in healthy people across ages. Points from the study as a whole: Diversity of TCR beta per million T cells declined in a roughly linear way with age. The study could not conclusively compare naive and antigen-experienced cells, given its unsorted PBMCs.

As for this clonotype: Its specificity is not known.

Combining a sample-barcoded 5' primer with a J-beta primer mix, a second PCR ran for about 6 to 11 cycles. In TCRdb, the 5' RACE reads were re-called with MiXCR into one record per CDR3 protein. The sample lists about 900,000 distinct CDR3 sequences, about 44% occurring once. Trimming cost V 0 bases and J 2 bases; bases outside gene matches: 1. CDR1 is ENHRY and CDR2 is SYGVKD in the germline V gene. The CDR3 is 15 amino acids. What was sequenced was blood. This receptor was obtained from a man in his thirties or forties in good health. V and J are TRBV10-3 and TRBJ1-5, with TRBD1 identical over 7 bases. The CDR3 bases are TGTGCCATCAGTGAGTCTACAGGGGGCAATCAGCCCCAGCATTTT. This gives the protein CAISESTGGNQPQHF.